Listed below are T cell receptor beta chains from one sample, sequenced in a study of T cells after yellow fever vaccination. In TCRdb, the 5' RACE reads were re-called with MiXCR into one record per CDR3 protein. The sample comprises around 350,000 distinct CDR3 sequences, around 10% of which are singletons, and more than 15% rests with the top ten. The sample in question was PBMCs, obtained on the day of the first yellow fever vaccination. Receptors were obtained from a man between 18 and 29 years old who received the YFV17D yellow fever vaccine. The CDR3 runs from the conserved cysteine through the conserved F or W. The D gene is left open where the match is weak. Expanded clones are given a class, and other clones once, few, many or no size at all.

CDR3 protein	CDR3 DNA	clone size	D gene	J gene	V gene
CASLAQGAVGYEQYF	TGCGCCAGCTTGGCCCAGGGGGCGGTAGGATACGAGCAGTACTTC	NA	TRBD1	TRBJ2-7	TRBV5-1
CASSTDGYYNEQFF	TGTGCCAGTAGTACCGACGGGTACTACAATGAGCAGTTCTTC	few	NA	TRBJ2-1	TRBV19
CASSLRGEGSNQPQHF	TGTGCCAGCAGTTTAAGAGGGGAGGGTAGCAATCAGCCCCAGCATTTT	once	NA	TRBJ1-5	TRBV28
CASSHYSSGGLNEQFF	TGTGCCAGCAGCCACTACTCTAGCGGGGGCTTGAATGAGCAGTTCTTC	NA	TRBD2	TRBJ2-1	TRBV3-1
CASSKGPSSVREQFF	TGTGCCAGCAGCAAAGGTCCCAGTTCGGTACGTGAGCAGTTCTTC	few	NA	TRBJ2-1	TRBV21-1
CASSPTPGGDPHYGYTF	TGTGCCAGCAGCCCGACGCCAGGGGGCGATCCGCACTATGGCTACACCTTC	NA	TRBD1	TRBJ1-2	TRBV7-2
CASSLDRGWFGQETQYF	TGTGCCAGCAGCTTGGATAGGGGATGGTTCGGCCAAGAGACCCAGTACTTC	few	NA	TRBJ2-5	TRBV5-4
CASSQALAGGPSTDTQYF	TGCGCCAGCAGCCAAGCACTAGCGGGGGGACCTAGCACAGATACGCAGTATTTT	few	TRBD2	TRBJ2-3	TRBV4-3
CSAYGSSGLSTDTQYF	TGCAGTGCCTATGGGTCTAGCGGGTTAAGCACAGATACGCAGTATTTT	NA	TRBD2	TRBJ2-3	TRBV20-1
CASSLGDRTYNEQFF	TGTGCCAGCAGCCTAGGCGACCGGACCTACAATGAGCAGTTCTTC	few	NA	TRBJ2-1	TRBV3-1
CASSHLCQDSRGISSPLHF	TGCGCCAGCAGTCACCTTTGTCAAGATTCCCGGGGGATCTCTTCACCCCTCCACTTT	NA	NA	TRBJ1-6	TRBV23-1
CASSQPTRRQGLRGYTF	TGCGCCAGCAGCCAACCTACCCGTCGACAGGGACTGAGGGGCTACACCTTC	few	TRBD1	TRBJ1-2	TRBV4-1
CASSLGDGGMGETQYF	TGTGCCAGCAGCTTAGGCGACGGGGGGATGGGGGAGACCCAGTACTTC	NA	TRBD2	TRBJ2-5	TRBV7-2
CASSPWTSWSSGNEQFF	TGCGCCAGCAGCCCGTGGACTAGCTGGTCATCGGGCAATGAGCAGTTCTTC	NA	TRBD2	TRBJ2-1	TRBV5-1
CASSLTRIHEQYF	TGTGCCAGCAGCTTAACGCGTATACACGAGCAGTACTTC	few	NA	TRBJ2-7	TRBV7-6
CASSPPTHATNEKLFF	TGTGCCAGCAGCCCACCGACCCATGCAACTAATGAAAAACTGTTTTTT	few	NA	TRBJ1-4	TRBV3-1
CASGRLGREQYF	TGTGCCAGCGGTCGACTGGGGCGCGAGCAGTACTTC	few	NA	TRBJ2-7	TRBV6-2/TRBV6-3
CASSYPNGAGHRGPFF	TGTGCCAGCAGTTACCCTAATGGGGCAGGCCACCGAGGACCGTTCTTC	few	NA	TRBJ2-1	TRBV6-2/TRBV6-3
CASSDGIEDGYTF	TGTGCCAGCAGTGACGGGATTGAAGACGGCTACACCTTC	few	NA	TRBJ1-2	TRBV25-1
CASRSQGPASGTEAFF	TGTGCCAGCAGATCCCAGGGGCCTGCATCGGGCACTGAAGCTTTCTTT	NA	NA	TRBJ1-1	TRBV6-1
CASSSSNEDHEQFF	TGTGCCAGCAGCTCCTCAAACGAGGACCATGAGCAGTTCTTC	few	NA	TRBJ2-1	TRBV7-2
CSAHWTSTDTQYF	TGCAGTGCCCATTGGACTAGCACAGATACGCAGTATTTT	NA	NA	TRBJ2-3	TRBV20-1
CASSLGSHNEQFF	TGTGCCAGCAGTTTGGGCTCCCACAATGAGCAGTTCTTC	NA	NA	TRBJ2-1	TRBV28
CSASGGYSGNTIYF	TGCAGTGCTAGTGGCGGATACTCTGGAAACACCATATATTTT	NA	NA	TRBJ1-3	TRBV20-1
CASSSSGARNEQFF	TGTGCCAGCAGCTCCTCGGGGGCGCGAAATGAGCAGTTCTTC	NA	NA	TRBJ2-1	TRBV5-6
CSVEGRLEGANVLTF	TGCAGCGTTGAGGGCAGGCTAGAGGGGGCCAACGTCCTGACTTTC	NA	NA	TRBJ2-6	TRBV29-1
CASSRGQSAGFGVLTF	TGTGCCAGCAGCCGTGGACAGTCCGCCGGGTTCGGGGTCCTGACTTTC	NA	NA	TRBJ2-6	TRBV27
CASSLGRTNEKLFF	TGCGCCAGCAGCTTGGGGCGAACTAATGAAAAACTGTTTTTT	many	NA	TRBJ1-4	TRBV5-1
CASSEGGLGNEQFF	TGCGCCAGCAGCGAGGGGGGACTGGGAAATGAGCAGTTCTTC	few	NA	TRBJ2-1	TRBV5-1
CASSTGTLTELFF	TGTGCCAGCAGTACGGGGACCCTCACGGAACTGTTTTTT	few	NA	TRBJ1-4	TRBV6-2/TRBV6-3
CASSLRTSGDYNEQFF	TGCGCCAGCAGCTTACGGACTAGCGGGGACTACAATGAGCAGTTCTTC	many	TRBD2	TRBJ2-1	TRBV5-1
CASSQPGRIFYEQYF	TGTGCCAGTAGCCAACCGGGACGGATTTTCTACGAGCAGTACTTC	few	NA	TRBJ2-7	TRBV19
CASSLQGGDTQYF	TGTGCCAGCAGCTTGCAGGGGGGGGATACGCAGTATTTT	few	NA	TRBJ2-3	TRBV7-2
CATSGTGTNQPQHF	TGTGCCACCAGCGGGACAGGGACAAATCAGCCCCAGCATTTT	NA	TRBD1	TRBJ1-5	TRBV15
CASSEQGHTIYF	TGTGCCAGCAGCGAACAGGGACACACCATATATTTT	few	NA	TRBJ1-3	TRBV7-2
CSATLTGGNQPQHF	TGCAGTGCTACCCTGACAGGGGGCAATCAGCCCCAGCATTTT	NA	TRBD1	TRBJ1-5	TRBV20-1
CASSEHSHEQYF	TGTGCCAGCAGTGAACATAGCCACGAGCAGTACTTC	NA	NA	TRBJ2-7	TRBV2
CASSKDRGSTDTQYF	TGTGCCAGCAGTAAAGACCGGGGAAGCACAGATACGCAGTATTTT	few	NA	TRBJ2-3	TRBV11-2
CASSLGSGTSGNTIYF	TGTGCCAGCAGCCTGGGCTCGGGAACCTCTGGAAACACCATATATTTT	NA	NA	TRBJ1-3	TRBV7-9
CASSPLTDQETQYF	TGCGCCAGCAGCCCCCTGACAGATCAAGAGACCCAGTACTTC	many	NA	TRBJ2-5	TRBV5-1
CASSSYEQETQYF	TGTGCCAGCAGTTCGTACGAACAAGAGACCCAGTACTTC	NA	NA	TRBJ2-5	TRBV12-3/TRBV12-4
CSAREGTETEAFF	TGCAGTGCTAGAGAGGGGACGGAGACTGAAGCTTTCTTT	few	NA	TRBJ1-1	TRBV20-1
CASSQVADTQYF	TGCGCCAGCAGCCAAGTTGCAGATACGCAGTATTTT	many	NA	TRBJ2-3	TRBV4-3
CASSRDRGEQYF	TGTGCCAGCAGCCGGGACCGAGGCGAGCAGTACTTC	many	NA	TRBJ2-7	TRBV5-4
CASSVGLAGAQETQYF	TGTGCCAGCAGCGTGGGACTAGCGGGGGCTCAAGAGACCCAGTACTTC	NA	TRBD2	TRBJ2-5	TRBV5-6
CASREGDREAGELFF	TGTGCCAGCAGGGAAGGAGACAGGGAAGCCGGGGAGCTGTTTTTT	NA	TRBD1	TRBJ2-2	TRBV25-1
CASSHDMADTQYF	TGTGCCAGCAGCCACGACATGGCCGATACGCAGTATTTT	NA	NA	TRBJ2-3	TRBV6-1
CASSLGTGPGGYGYTF	TGCGCCAGCAGCTTGGGGACAGGGCCGGGAGGCTATGGCTACACCTTC	few	TRBD1	TRBJ1-2	TRBV5-1
CASSRTGVEQYF	TGCGCCAGCAGCAGGACAGGGGTCGAGCAGTACTTC	NA	TRBD1	TRBJ2-7	TRBV5-1
CASRPDGDYGYTF	TGTGCCAGCAGACCGGACGGTGATTATGGCTACACCTTC	few	NA	TRBJ1-2	TRBV6-5
CAISAGTGQETQYF	TGTGCCATCAGTGCCGGGACAGGACAAGAGACCCAGTACTTC	NA	TRBD1	TRBJ2-5	TRBV10-3
CARGQAMNTEAFF	TGTGCCAGGGGTCAGGCCATGAACACTGAAGCTTTCTTT	NA	NA	TRBJ1-1	TRBV7-3
CASSRPPGGGSGGAGELFF	TGCGCCAGCAGCCGACCTCCTGGCGGGGGGTCAGGGGGTGCTGGGGAGCTGTTTTTT	NA	NA	TRBJ2-2	TRBV5-1
CASSRLAGVEDTQYF	TGTGCCAGCAGCCGACTAGCGGGGGTAGAAGATACGCAGTATTTT	few	TRBD2	TRBJ2-3	TRBV7-3
CSVEVLTGEEQYF	TGCAGCGTTGAAGTTCTGACAGGGGAAGAGCAGTACTTC	few	TRBD1	TRBJ2-7	TRBV29-1
CASSWTGPNSPLHF	TGCGCCAGCAGCTGGACGGGACCTAATTCACCCCTCCACTTT	NA	NA	TRBJ1-6	TRBV4-1
CASSYSSILRAQYF	TGTGCCAGCAGTTACTCGAGTATACTAAGAGCCCAGTACTTC	NA	NA	TRBJ2-5	TRBV6-5
CASSVDRRGETQYF	TGTGCAAGCAGCGTAGATCGGAGGGGGGAGACCCAGTACTTC	NA	NA	TRBJ2-5	TRBV9
CSARDGDRDETQYF	TGCAGTGCTAGAGATGGAGACAGGGACGAGACCCAGTACTTC	few	TRBD1	TRBJ2-5	TRBV20-1
CASSQTGTGANTEAFF	TGTGCCAGCAGTCAGACCGGGACAGGGGCTAACACTGAAGCTTTCTTT	few	TRBD1	TRBJ1-1	TRBV5-6